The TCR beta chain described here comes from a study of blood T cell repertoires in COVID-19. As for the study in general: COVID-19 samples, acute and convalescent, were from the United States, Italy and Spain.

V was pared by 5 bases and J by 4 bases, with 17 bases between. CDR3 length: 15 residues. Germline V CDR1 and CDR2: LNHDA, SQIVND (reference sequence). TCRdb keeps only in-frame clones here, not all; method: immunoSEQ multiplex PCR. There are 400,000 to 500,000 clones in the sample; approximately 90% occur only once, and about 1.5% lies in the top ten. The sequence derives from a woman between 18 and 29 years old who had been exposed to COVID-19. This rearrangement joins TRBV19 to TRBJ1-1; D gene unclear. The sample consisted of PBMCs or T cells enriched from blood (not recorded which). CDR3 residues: CASSSQLGLGTEAFF. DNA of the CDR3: TGTGCCAGTAGTTCTCAATTAGGACTAGGCACTGAAGCTTTCTTT.